This TCR beta chain was recovered during a study of blood T cell repertoires in COVID-19. Study overall: The analysed material was cDNA or gDNA that came from T cells, B-cell-depleted T cells, or PBMCs.

Some clones are missing from TCRdb's copy, which holds only in-frame ones; the method was immunoSEQ multiplex PCR. The table records over 150,000 clones, over 75% of them present only once. CDR3 length: 14 residues. CDR1 and CDR2 from the germline V gene are SGHTS and YDEGEE. The V end lost 1 base, the J end lost 5 bases, and 12 bases lay between the germline ends. The sequenced material came from peripheral blood. This chain connects TRBV5-8 to TRBJ1-2; TRBD1 might be the D (6 bases). The sequence came from a man aged 55 to 70 with COVID-19, enrolled during active disease. CDR3 sequence: CASSLRTGLYGYTF. CDR3 bases: TGTGCCAGCAGCTTGAGAACAGGGTTATATGGCTACACCTTC.